The T cell receptor (beta chain) under discussion was sequenced for a study of OX40 agonist ivuxolimab in advanced cancers. Background on the study: Ivuxolimab, which is an agonistic anti-OX40 (CD134) antibody, was administered to the patients. At roughly 83% male, the cohort had a mean age of approximately 64 years, ranging from about 23 to 79.

Germline assignment: CDR1 SGHRS and CDR2 YFSETQ. The CDR3 length is 13 residues. The V and J ends lost 0 bases and 8 bases respectively, with 11 bases between them. With regard to this clone: Its antigen is still unknown.

Generated by immunoSEQ multiplex PCR, the TCRdb table keeps only in-frame clones and is missing some. The sample consists of approximately 80,000 clones, more than 70% of them appearing once. Autoimmune disease history or systemic immunosuppression meant exclusion. Study findings and constraints: There was clonal expansion of CD4+ and CD8+ blood T cells by week 6 at 0.1 to 3.0 mg/kg.

The sample here was CD4+ or CD8+ T cells sorted from blood, taken in a trial of the OX40 agonist ivuxolimab. This sequence joins TRBV5-1 and TRBJ1-2; D call uncertain. This TCR was recovered from an adult with an advanced solid tumor such as melanoma, head and neck, liver or kidney cancer. Here the CDR3 reads CASSLEDRRGYTF. In DNA, the CDR3 is TGCGCCAGCAGCTTGGAGGACCGCCGGGGCTACACCTTC.